One and the same sample provided the 3 T cell receptor beta chains below, sequenced in a study of blood T cell repertoires in COVID-19. The table came from immunoSEQ multiplex PCR; TCRdb's copy has only in-frame clones and leaves some out. The sample lists approximately 340,000 clones, 80% to 90% occurring once. The sequencing input was peripheral blood. These receptors originate from a man aged 25 to 40 with COVID-19, enrolled during active disease.

The chain couples TRBV18 to TRBJ2-1; D may be TRBD2 (6 bases). Germline V gene sequence: CDR1 KGHSH, CDR2 LQKENI. The CDR3 runs to 13 residues. The V end lost 3 bases, the J end lost 5 bases, and 8 bases lay between the germline ends. The DNA for the CDR3 is TGTGCCAGCTCACCTCGGGGGAACAATGAGCAGTTCTTC. As protein: CASSPRGNNEQFF.

V gene TRBV21-1 combines with J gene TRBJ1-2; whether TRBD1, the table's D call, matches the DNA was not checked. TRBV21-1 corresponds to a pseudogene. The CDR3 covers 16 residues. The CDR3 DNA reads as TGTGCCAGCAGCAAAGGGAAGAAGGGGAATCACTATGGCTACACCTTC. Amino acids: CASSKGKKGNHYGYTF.

DNA for the CDR3: TGTGCCAGCTCCGGGACTAGCGGGAGGGCCAGGTACGAGCAGTACTTC. Translation: CASSGTSGRARYEQYF. V and J are TRBV28 and TRBJ2-7; the match to TRBD2 covers 16 bases. With 8 bases clipped from V and 4 bases from J, the junction kept 8 bases outside the gene matches. Germline V gives CDR1 MDHEN, CDR2 SYDVKM. The CDR3 spans 16 residues. The whole variable domain, remainder taken from reference TRBV28 and TRBJ2-7, is DVKVTQSSRYLVKRTGEKVFLECVQDMDHENMFWYRQDPGLGLRLIYFSYDVKMKEKGDIPEGYSVSREKKERFSLILESASTNQTSMYLCASSGTSGRARYEQYFGPGTRLTVT.